One and the same sample provided the 9 T cell receptor beta chains below, sequenced in a study of T cells after yellow fever vaccination. In TCRdb, the 5' RACE reads were re-called with MiXCR into one record per CDR3 protein. The table lists 200,000 to 250,000 distinct CDR3 sequences, 6.9% of them singletons. Specimen: CD4+ T cells sorted from PBMCs, collected 15 days after the yellow fever booster vaccination. Source of these receptors: a man aged 25-45 years who received the YFV17D yellow fever vaccine.

Remarks on this clonotype: With a much larger clone just one base away, this may be a read error. The chain links TRBV12-3 or TRBV12-4 to TRBJ2-1, with 11 bases that match TRBD2. The CDR3 runs to 15 residues. The CDR3 here is CSSSTGTSGTSEQFF. CDR3 sequence (DNA): TGTTCCAGCAGTACCGGGACTAGCGGCACCAGTGAGCAGTTCTTC.

This clonotype was observed a few times. The V call is TRBV7-9, the J call TRBJ2-3; TRBD1 matches 9 bases. The CDR3 spans 15 residues. The V and J ends lost 4 bases and 4 bases, in that order; junction bases with no gene match: 6. Germline values: CDR1 SEHNR, CDR2 FQNEAQ (reference sequence). The CDR3 bases are TGTGCCAGCAGCTCGGGACAGGGTATCGCAGATACGCAGTATTTT. Protein sequence: CASSSGQGIADTQYF. Looking up the rest from reference TRBV7-9 and TRBJ2-3 gives the full variable domain: DTGVSQNPRHKITKRGQNVTFRCDPISEHNRLYWYRQTLGQGPEFLTYFQNEAQLEKSRLLSDRFSAERPKGSFSTLEIQRTEQGDSAMYLCASSSGQGIADTQYFGPGTRLTVL.

This clonotype was observed a single time. The chain couples TRBV30 to TRBJ2-7, with D possibly TRBD1 on 6 matching bases. This CDR3 is built from 13 residues. V was clipped by 4 bases and J by 3 bases, with 13 bases between them. Germline V gene lookup returns CDR1 GTSNPN and CDR2 SVGIG (reference sequence). CDR3 coding DNA: TGTGCCTGGAATGGGGGCCCGGGCTACGAGCAGTACTTC. Translation: CAWNGGPGYEQYF.

This clonotype has a handful of counts. The genes are TRBV20-1 and TRBJ2-2; the match to TRBD1 covers 7 bases. Germline V gene data show CDR1 as DFQATT and CDR2 as SNEGSKA (reference sequence). Unmatched junction bases numbered 2, after V lost 3 bases and J lost 1 base. The CDR3 covers 14 residues. CDR3 coding DNA: TGCAGTGCTAGGACAGGGCAGAACACCGGGGAGCTGTTTTTT. Residues: CSARTGQNTGELFF.

The chain carries TRBV19 and TRBJ2-1; possibly TRBD2 for D (5 bases). Looked up from germline, CDR1 is LNHDA and CDR2 is SQIVND (reference sequence). V gave up 7 bases and J gave up 0 bases, with 7 bases separating them. The CDR3 runs 13 residues. The CDR3 DNA reads TGTGCCAGTAAAGCGGACTCCTACAATGAGCAGTTCTTC. It specifies CASKADSYNEQFF.

This clonotype appeared a few times. This rearrangement joins TRBV7-2 to TRBJ2-7; the D gene is possibly TRBD1 (6 bases). In germline, CDR1 is SGHTA, CDR2 FQGNSA. V was shortened by 5 bases and J by 0 bases, with 11 bases between the two germline ends. This CDR3 has 14 residues. CDR3 sequence: CASSAQGFSYEQYF. The CDR3 DNA reads as TGTGCCAGCAGCGCCCAGGGGTTCTCCTACGAGCAGTACTTC. Filled out from reference TRBV7-2 and TRBJ2-7, the complete variable domain reads GAGVSQSPSNKVTEKGKDVELRCDPISGHTALYWYRQSLGQGLEFLIYFQGNSAPDKSGLPSDRFSAERTGGSVSTLTIQRTQQEDSAVYLCASSAQGFSYEQYFGPGTRLTVT.

The chain uses TRBV5-1 and TRBJ1-1, with D perhaps matching TRBD1 (5 bases). CDR1 and CDR2 from the germline V gene are SGHRS and YFSETQ. The CDR3 covers 15 residues. Trimming shortened V by 4 bases and J by 1 base, and 14 bases separated the two germline ends. In nucleotides, the CDR3 is TGCGCCAGCAGCCTAGGCGAGACAGCGAACACTGAAGCTTTCTTT. Translating it yields CASSLGETANTEAFF.

The table lists this clonotype with many counts. The chain links TRBV7-2 to TRBJ2-2; 12 bases align to TRBD1. Germline CDR1 SGHTA, CDR2 FQGNSA. V lost 8 bases and J lost 7; bases outside the gene matches: 8. CDR3 size: 15 residues. Written as DNA, the CDR3 is TGTGCCAGCTGCTGGGGGACAGGGGGCTTCGGGGAGCTGTTTTTT. This encodes CASCWGTGGFGELFF.

The chain is built from TRBV4-3 and TRBJ1-2; tentative D call: TRBD1 (6 bases). Germline V lookup: CDR1 LGHNA, CDR2 YSLEER. This CDR3 comprises 14 residues. V dropped 0 bases and J dropped 8 bases, with 13 bases sitting between them. DNA of the CDR3: TGCGCCAGCAGCCAAGAACAGGGCGCGAGCGGCTACACCTTC. Translating it yields CASSQEQGASGYTF.